Listed below are T cell receptor beta chains from one sample, sequenced in a study of human T cells and chemical hapten exposure. TCRdb reanalysed the RACE reads using MiXCR and keeps one entry per CDR3 protein. Here the sample spans 80,000 to 100,000 distinct CDR3 sequences, 10% to 13% being singletons. Here the sequenced sample was whole blood, taken in connection with sensitization to the hapten diphenylcyclopropenone (DPC). The source of these receptors is a woman aged 60 to 75 with alopecia areata. Some clones in this sample may be carry-over from other donors' samples. CDR3s include the opening cysteine and the closing phenylalanine or tryptophan.

v_gene	j_gene	len	CDR3aa
TRBV20-1	TRBJ2-1	16	CSAYGIDSFSYNEQFF
TRBV20-1	TRBJ2-7	11	CSAGDTYEQYF
TRBV7-9	TRBJ1-2	15	CASSSLGAGYSGYTF
TRBV4-2	TRBJ1-3	15	CASSQEAVSGNTIYF
TRBV18	TRBJ2-5	15	CASSRTRQGGETQYF
TRBV7-9	TRBJ2-7	11	CASSPTIEQYF
TRBV21-1	TRBJ2-5	14	CASSKRNFTETQYF
TRBV27	TRBJ1-1	13	CASSPPTNTEAFF
TRBV6-5	TRBJ2-7	14	CASSRERTAYEQYF
TRBV7-2	TRBJ1-2	13	CASSLDQNYGYTF
TRBV24-1	TRBJ2-2	14	CATERGANTGELFF
TRBV15	TRBJ2-3	16	CATSVLAGPWGDTQYF
TRBV5-6	TRBJ2-1	13	CASRSGQGNEQFF
TRBV6-4	TRBJ1-6	14	CASSDSQGGSPLHF
TRBV7-9	TRBJ2-7	14	CASSTDSSSYEQYF
TRBV12-3/TRBV12-4	TRBJ1-5	16	CASTNDGVIGNQPQHF
TRBV18	TRBJ2-3	16	CASSPAGGASTDTQYF
TRBV7-6	TRBJ2-2	16	CASSIGTGGDTGELFF
TRBV7-9	TRBJ2-3	16	CASSLSGVRPPDTQYF
TRBV15	TRBJ2-7	17	CATSNHGDGEVSYKQYF
TRBV30	TRBJ1-2	11	CAWSQGPGYTF
TRBV2	TRBJ2-3	15	CASNPGGAGTDTQYF
TRBV18	TRBJ2-3	14	CASSPPGLADTQYF
TRBV6-2/TRBV6-3	TRBJ2-3	14	CASSPTTRTGSQYF
TRBV5-1	TRBJ1-1	16	CASSDSSRFMNTEAFF
TRBV6-5	TRBJ2-4	15	CASSPVGTRKNIQYF
TRBV7-8	TRBJ2-2	15	CASSSSGDLGRELFF
TRBV30	TRBJ1-1	13	CAWNVGPYTEAFF
TRBV7-9	TRBJ1-1	13	CASSSGGSTEAFF
TRBV20-1	TRBJ1-6	18	CSAHDWDSQSSYNSPLHF
TRBV29-1	TRBJ1-2	16	CSVGPGQGTLAGGYTF
TRBV7-2	TRBJ2-1	14	CASSKSGGYNEQFF
TRBV19	TRBJ1-5	14	CASSDGQSDQPQHF
TRBV7-6	TRBJ2-1	16	CASSLAWQGGWNEQFF
TRBV14	TRBJ1-2	19	CASSQGGGIPFDPLYGYTF
TRBV20-1	TRBJ2-6	15	CSASDRISGANVLTF
TRBV12-3/TRBV12-4	TRBJ2-2	14	CASSFQGSTGELFF
TRBV11-2	TRBJ2-3	16	CASSLGGGGVEDTQYF
TRBV27	TRBJ2-2	13	CASSFPVVGELFF
TRBV5-1	TRBJ1-5	15	CASSLVPGERQPQHF
TRBV4-2	TRBJ2-1	15	CASSQERLAGAEQFF
TRBV20-1	TRBJ2-7	16	CSARLGERDYSYEQYF
TRBV3-1	TRBJ2-1	15	CASSYGSQTYNEQFF
TRBV7-9	TRBJ2-7	17	CASSSRDTPGEAYEQYF
TRBV20-1	TRBJ1-6	14	CSANLNGGNSPLHF
TRBV12-3/TRBV12-4	TRBJ2-2	12	CASSFKSGELFF
TRBV5-1	TRBJ1-2	14	CASGHTGGAYGYTF
TRBV12-3/TRBV12-4	TRBJ2-3	15	CASSESGPPTDTQYF
TRBV9	TRBJ1-1	13	CASSAQGVAEAFF
TRBV4-2	TRBJ1-2	15	CASSQDFSGLDGYTF